The 21 T cell receptor beta chains given below trace back to one sample, sequenced in a study of T cells in Graves' hyperthyroidism and ophthalmopathy. Researchers took RNA transcripts and amplified the TCR beta CDR3 regions from them. RT-PCR in the first round (using the HTBI primer set) targeted the TCR CDR3. TCRdb redid the calling of the multiplex PCR reads with MiXCR, one entry per CDR3 protein. The sample contains 350,000 to 400,000 distinct CDR3 sequences, 15% of which appear only once. Sample: blood. These receptors all come from a woman aged 30 to 39 with Graves' hyperthyroidism.

This clonotype was observed a few times. The chain recombines TRBV25-1 with TRBJ2-2; TRBD2 agrees at 9 bases. This CDR3 comprises 16 residues. CDR1 MGHDK and CDR2 SYGVNS come from the germline V gene. After removal of 3 bases from V and 4 bases from J, the junction contained 6 bases not matched to a gene. The CDR3 is CASSDWREGVTGELFF. Written as DNA, the CDR3 is TGTGCCAGCAGTGACTGGCGGGAGGGCGTCACCGGGGAGCTGTTTTTT.

This clonotype was found many times. This chain uses TRBV27 with TRBJ2-1; D is perhaps TRBD1 (6 bases). The CDR3 extends over 14 amino acids. Trimming left V 2 bases short and J 8 bases short, with 13 bases between. CDR1 and CDR2 from the germline V gene are MNHEY and SMNVEV (reference sequence). The CDR3 here is CASSLRGGVHEQFF. The CDR3 DNA follows: TGTGCCAGCAGTTTAAGAGGGGGTGTTCATGAGCAGTTCTTC.

This clonotype was picked up a small number of times. CDR3 residues: CASSSPGRQGGTEAFF. The DNA for the CDR3 is TGTGCCAGCAGCTCCCCGGGTCGGCAGGGGGGTACTGAAGCTTTCTTT. The rearrangement uses TRBV7-9 and TRBJ1-1; 7 bases agree with TRBD1. Per the germline V gene, CDR1 is SEHNR and CDR2 is FQNEAQ (reference sequence). The CDR3 contains 16 residues. V was clipped by 4 bases and J by 5 bases; unmatched bases: 13. The variable domain in full, with the rest retrieved from reference TRBV7-9 and TRBJ1-1, is DTGVSQNPRHKITKRGQNVTFRCDPISEHNRLYWYRQTLGQGPEFLTYFQNEAQLEKSRLLSDRFSAERPKGSFSTLEIQRTEQGDSAMYLCASSSPGRQGGTEAFFGQGTRLTVV.

The chain employs TRBV7-2 and TRBJ2-3; 11 bases map to TRBD2. The CDR3 sequence is 18 residues long. The germline CDR1 and CDR2 sequences are SGHTA and FQGNSA. V lost 5 bases, J lost 0 bases, and 10 bases stayed unmatched. The CDR3 here is CASSVSGRARTSTDTQYF. The CDR3 DNA follows: TGTGCCAGCAGCGTTAGCGGGAGGGCCAGAACTAGCACAGATACGCAGTATTTT.

This clonotype was seen a few times. CDR3 residues: CASSLIAGESEQFF. CDR3 coding DNA: TGTGCCAGCAGCTTAATAGCGGGAGAGAGTGAGCAGTTCTTC. This chain links TRBV7-3 with TRBJ2-1; 9 bases align to TRBD2. This CDR3 comprises 14 residues. J was trimmed by 9 bases and V by 1 base; bases with no gene match: 4. The germline V gene has CDR1 SGHTA and CDR2 FQGTGA.

This clonotype occurred a few times. The gene calls are TRBV4-2 and TRBJ2-1; 8 nucleotides line up with TRBD2. With 4 bases clipped from V and 9 bases from J, the junction kept 5 bases outside the gene matches. The CDR3 totals 13 residues. Germline V CDR1 and CDR2: LGHNA, YNFKEQ. The CDR3 reads CASSRISGTEQFF. The CDR3 bases are TGTGCCAGCAGCCGAATTAGCGGGACTGAGCAGTTCTTC.

This clonotype was counted between two and nine times. The J gene is TRBJ2-3, the V gene TRBV6-1; 10 positions match TRBD2. Germline V gene data show CDR1 as MNHNS and CDR2 as SASEGT. The V segment lost 6 bases and the J segment 2 bases; nucleotides outside the gene matches: 5. The CDR3 has 15 amino acids. DNA for the CDR3: TGTGCCAGCAGGCCTAGCGGGAGCCCCACAGATACGCAGTATTTT. As protein: CASRPSGSPTDTQYF.

This clonotype was recorded many times. The chain couples TRBV29-1 to TRBJ2-5; D may be TRBD1 (5 bases). The CDR3 spans 16 residues. V shed 2 bases and J shed 2 bases, with 18 bases lying between them. In germline, CDR1 is SQVTM, CDR2 ANQGSEA. CDR3 DNA sequence: TGCAGCGTTGAATCTTGGGCAGGGTCAACTCAAGAGACCCAGTACTTC. Translation gives CSVESWAGSTQETQYF.

This clonotype has a count of ten or more. The chain has TRBV2 and TRBJ1-5, with 7 bases aligning to TRBD1. V dropped 4 bases and J dropped 4; count of bases not matched to a gene: 13. The CDR3 has 17 residues. Germline assignment: CDR1 SNHLY and CDR2 FYNNEI. The CDR3 protein is CASSGTRYRGGNQPQHF. The CDR3 bases are TGTGCCAGCAGTGGAACGAGGTACAGGGGAGGAAATCAGCCCCAGCATTTT.

The table lists this clonotype with a few counts. The chain joins TRBV6-2 or TRBV6-3 to TRBJ2-4; 7 bases line up with TRBD1. The CDR3 loop spans 16 amino acids. Germline values: CDR1 MNHEY, CDR2 SVGEGT. The V and J ends lost 8 bases and 0 bases, in that order; junction bases with no gene match: 10. The chain's CDR3 is CASCEGDRKAKNIQYF. In DNA form, the CDR3 reads TGTGCCAGCTGCGAAGGGGACAGAAAAGCCAAAAACATTCAGTACTTC.

This clonotype was recorded a few times. The V gene is TRBV30, the J gene TRBJ2-3; TRBD2 might be the D (7 bases). Trimming pared 8 bases from V and 1 base from J, leaving 19 bases between. This CDR3 has 15 amino acids. Germline V CDR1 and CDR2: GTSNPN, SVGIG (reference sequence). CDR3 protein: CARKAGGGGTDTQYF. CDR3 DNA: TGTGCCCGTAAGGCGGGCGGGGGCGGCACAGATACGCAGTATTTT.

This clonotype came up many times. This chain joins TRBV6-2 or TRBV6-3 and TRBJ2-2; D call uncertain. The CDR3 has 13 amino acids. The V gene's germline CDR1 is MNHEY and CDR2 SVGEGT. V was trimmed by 8 bases and J by 0 bases, leaving 7 bases between them. The CDR3 is CASVSANTGELFF. The CDR3, as DNA: TGTGCCAGCGTCAGCGCGAACACCGGGGAGCTGTTTTTT.

As to this clonotype: One junction end does not reproduce the germline sequence, and a read error may be involved. The gene calls are TRBV9 and TRBJ1-5; D is unresolved. CDR1 and CDR2 from the germline V gene are SGDLS and YYNGEE. There are 14 residues in the CDR3. CDR3 sequence (DNA): TGTGCCAGCAGCGTAGGTTACAGTAATCTGCCCCAGCATTTT. Protein: CASSVGYSNLPQHF. Supplemented by reference TRBV9 and TRBJ1-5, the full variable domain reads DSGVTQTPKHLITATGQRVTLRCSPRSGDLSVYWYQQSLDQGLQFLIQYYNGEERAKGNILERFSAQQFPDLHSELNLSSLELGDSALYFCASSVGYSNLPQHFGDGTRLSIL.

The CDR3 spells CASSGDNSWPQHF. The CDR3 DNA sequence: TGTGCCAGCAGCGGGGACAACTCTTGGCCCCAGCATTTT. V and J are TRBV27 and TRBJ1-5, with a weak D call TRBD1 (6 bases). Trimming left V 6 bases short and J 9 bases short, with 15 bases between. Germline V gene lookup returns CDR1 MNHEY and CDR2 SMNVEV (reference sequence). The CDR3 consists of 13 residues.

In DNA form, the CDR3 reads TGTGCCAGCAGCTTAAGGGCCCGACTAGCGGGAGGGTCCCACAATGAGCAGTTCTTC. It yields the protein CASSLRARLAGGSHNEQFF. The chain couples TRBV7-3 to TRBJ2-1, with 14 nucleotides matching TRBD2. The CDR3 sequence is 19 residues long. Germline trimming cut 1 base from V and 5 bases from J; bases unmatched to any gene: 10. CDR1 and CDR2 from the germline V gene are SGHTA and FQGTGA.

This clonotype was counted only a few times. J is TRBJ2-3 and V is TRBV24-1, with D unclear. V lost 4 bases and J 4 bases, leaving 8 bases between the germline ends. Germline V gives CDR1 KGHDR, CDR2 SFDVKD. CDR3 size: 13 residues. The CDR3 protein is CATSDARSDTQYF. The DNA of the CDR3 is TGTGCCACCAGTGACGCTCGATCAGATACGCAGTATTTT.

Ten or more counts support this clonotype. This chain uses TRBV28 with TRBJ2-2; TRBD2 aligns across 7 bases. Per germline, CDR1 MDHEN and CDR2 SYDVKM. Unmatched junction bases numbered 8, after V lost 7 bases and J lost 6 bases. CDR3 length equals 14 residues. CDR3: CASKTSQDSGELFF. For the CDR3, the DNA is TGTGCCAGCAAGACTAGCCAGGATTCCGGGGAGCTGTTTTTT.

This clonotype came up a few times. The chain uses TRBV12-3 or TRBV12-4 and TRBJ2-7, with 9 bases matching TRBD1. The CDR3 consists of 15 residues. V dropped 5 bases and J dropped 6; count of bases not matched to a gene: 11. The CDR3: CASSQPGQGHSEQYF. In DNA, the CDR3 is TGTGCCAGCAGTCAGCCGGGACAGGGCCATTCCGAGCAGTACTTC.

The chain recombines TRBV13 with TRBJ2-3; the D gene is possibly TRBD2 (6 bases). Germline-derived CDR1 and CDR2 are PRHDT and FYEKMQ (reference sequence). The V gene lost 4 bases and the J gene lost 0 bases, with 32 bases spanning the gap. The CDR3 contains 22 residues. The CDR3 nucleotides are TGTGCCAGCAGCTCAGTTGGGGAGACCGGAGGTAGCGGAGCTTTTAGCACAGATACGCAGTATTTT. It encodes CASSSVGETGGSGAFSTDTQYF.

This chain links TRBV28 with TRBJ2-5, with D possibly being TRBD1 or TRBD2 (5 bases each). V dropped 4 bases and J dropped 2 bases, with 14 bases sitting between them. Germline CDR1 is MDHEN and CDR2 is SYDVKM. The CDR3 sequence is 15 residues long. CDR3 amino acids: CASSSVGDGQETQYF. Here the CDR3 DNA reads TGTGCCAGCAGTTCGGTGGGGGACGGACAAGAGACCCAGTACTTC.

This clonotype was observed a handful of times. This sequence joins TRBV5-1 and TRBJ1-2, with TRBD1 as a possible D gene (5 bases). The V end was cut by 3 bases, the J end by 8 bases, with 17 bases between. The CDR3 has 14 amino acids. Looked up from germline, CDR1 is SGHRS and CDR2 is YFSETQ. In nucleotides, the CDR3 is TGCGCCAGCAGCTCGGGGTCGGGGGTTGAGGGCTACACCTTC. Its protein product is CASSSGSGVEGYTF.